Listed below are T cell receptor beta chains from one sample, sequenced in a study of CD8 T cells in Susac syndrome. MiXCR, applied by TCRdb to the immunoSEQ multiplex PCR reads, yields one record per CDR3 protein. The sample carries some 300,000 distinct CDR3 sequences, 65% to 90% recorded once. Input material: CD8+ T cells from PBMCs. The receptors stem from a human donor with multiple sclerosis. The CDR3 runs from the conserved cysteine through the conserved F or W. A D gene is named only where the DNA matches it firmly. Where a row states a size, it is once, few, many or the class of an expanded clone; other rows omit it.

V: TRBV4-3; size: NA; J: TRBJ1-5; D: NA; CDR3: CASSQVYAGYSNQPQHF; DNA: TGCGCCAGCAGCCAAGTGTATGCCGGTTATAGCAATCAGCCCCAGCATTTT
V: TRBV6-2/TRBV6-3; size: NA; J: TRBJ2-1; D: NA; CDR3: CASSYPDREGDEQFF; DNA: TGTGCCAGCAGTTACCCGGACAGGGAGGGCGATGAGCAGTTCTTC
V: TRBV12-3/TRBV12-4; size: NA; J: TRBJ2-2; D: NA; CDR3: CASSDETPGELFF; DNA: TGTGCCAGCAGTGACGAGACCCCCGGGGAGCTGTTTTTT
V: TRBV9; size: NA; J: TRBJ2-5; D: NA; CDR3: CASSSSRGGGWETQYF; DNA: TGTGCCAGCAGCTCCTCCCGTGGTGGGGGTTGGGAGACCCAGTACTTC
V: TRBV11-2; size: NA; J: TRBJ2-2; D: TRBD1; CDR3: CASSLIDAPRDRDFTGELFF; DNA: TGTGCCAGCAGCTTAATCGACGCCCCCCGGGACAGGGATTTCACCGGGGAGCTGTTTTTT
V: TRBV6-5; size: NA; J: TRBJ2-2; D: TRBD1; CDR3: CASSYIGGPRLGELFF; DNA: TGTGCCAGCAGTTACATAGGGGGCCCGCGACTCGGGGAGCTGTTTTTT
V: TRBV3-1; size: NA; J: TRBJ2-7; D: NA; CDR3: CASSQDPRTTYEQYF; DNA: TGTGCCAGCAGCCAAGATCCGCGGACCACCTACGAGCAGTACTTC
V: TRBV4-3; size: NA; J: TRBJ2-7; D: NA; CDR3: CASSQASDSLSYEQYF; DNA: TGCGCCAGCAGCCAAGCTTCGGACAGCCTTTCCTACGAGCAGTACTTC
V: TRBV7-6; size: once; J: TRBJ2-1; D: TRBD2; CDR3: CASSRGAGAGNEQFF; DNA: TGTGCCAGCAGCCGAGGAGCGGGAGCGGGCAATGAGCAGTTCTTC
V: TRBV15; size: NA; J: TRBJ2-2; D: NA; CDR3: CATSRDSSNTGELFF; DNA: TGTGCCACCAGCAGAGACAGCTCGAACACCGGGGAGCTGTTTTTT
V: TRBV4-3; size: NA; J: TRBJ2-2; D: NA; CDR3: CASSQDKGGIADTGELFF; DNA: TGCGCCAGCAGCCAAGACAAAGGCGGGATCGCTGACACCGGGGAGCTGTTTTTT
V: TRBV4-3; size: NA; J: TRBJ2-7; D: NA; CDR3: CASSQEMEAYEQYF; DNA: TGCGCCAGCAGCCAAGAGATGGAAGCCTACGAGCAGTACTTC
V: TRBV19; size: NA; J: TRBJ2-1; D: NA; CDR3: CASSPSSGRISYNEQFF; DNA: TGTGCCAGTAGTCCCTCGAGTGGGCGGATATCCTACAATGAGCAGTTCTTC
V: TRBV27; size: NA; J: TRBJ2-2; D: TRBD2; CDR3: CASSLLAGEGTGELFF; DNA: TGTGCCAGCAGTTTGTTGGCGGGAGAAGGCACCGGGGAGCTGTTTTTT
V: TRBV28; size: NA; J: TRBJ1-1; D: NA; CDR3: CASSLRQGLTEAFF; DNA: TGTGCCAGCAGTTTACGGCAGGGGCTAACTGAAGCTTTCTTT
V: TRBV19; size: NA; J: TRBJ1-3; D: NA; CDR3: CASSIDGEGNTIYF; DNA: TGTGCCAGTAGTATTGATGGGGAAGGAAACACCATATATTTT
V: TRBV28; size: NA; J: TRBJ2-1; D: TRBD2; CDR3: CASSLSGRGDEQFF; DNA: TGTGCCAGCAGTTTGAGCGGGAGGGGGGATGAGCAGTTCTTC
V: TRBV20-1; size: NA; J: TRBJ2-3; D: NA; CDR3: CSVCGQPIPTDTQYF; DNA: TGCAGTGTTTGTGGCCAACCGATACCCACAGATACGCAGTATTTT
V: TRBV29-1; size: NA; J: TRBJ1-1; D: NA; CDR3: CSVEPTSTEAFF; DNA: TGCAGCGTTGAACCGACGAGCACTGAAGCTTTCTTT
V: TRBV18; size: NA; J: TRBJ2-7; D: NA; CDR3: CASSPRDTDSYEQYF; DNA: TGTGCCAGCTCACCTCGAGACACCGATTCCTACGAGCAGTACTTC
V: TRBV15; size: NA; J: TRBJ1-5; D: NA; CDR3: CATSPGTVNQPQHF; DNA: TGTGCCACCAGCCCTGGGACGGTCAATCAGCCCCAGCATTTT
V: TRBV11-2; size: NA; J: TRBJ2-3; D: TRBD2; CDR3: CASSSLAGTSTDTQYF; DNA: TGTGCCAGCAGCTCTTTAGCGGGGACTAGCACAGATACGCAGTATTTT
V: TRBV5-6; size: NA; J: TRBJ1-2; D: TRBD1; CDR3: CASSYGTGDYGYTF; DNA: TGTGCCAGCAGCTACGGGACAGGGGATTATGGCTACACCTTC
V: TRBV6-2/TRBV6-3; size: NA; J: TRBJ2-3; D: NA; CDR3: CASSYSARREPTDTQYF; DNA: TGTGCCAGCAGTTACTCCGCGCGGAGGGAACCCACAGATACGCAGTATTTT
V: TRBV7-6; size: few; J: TRBJ2-7; D: TRBD1; CDR3: CASSPGTGLTYEQYF; DNA: TGTGCCAGCAGCCCCGGGACAGGGCTTACCTACGAGCAGTACTTC
V: TRBV4-1; size: few; J: TRBJ1-1; D: TRBD1; CDR3: CASSQDRTGNTEAFF; DNA: TGCGCCAGCAGCCAAGATAGGACAGGGAACACTGAAGCTTTCTTT
V: TRBV9; size: NA; J: TRBJ2-1; D: NA; CDR3: CASSVAGATYNEQFF; DNA: TGTGCCAGCAGCGTCGCAGGGGCGACCTACAATGAGCAGTTCTTC
V: TRBV6-2/TRBV6-3; size: NA; J: TRBJ2-1; D: NA; CDR3: CASSYPEEQFF; DNA: TGTGCCAGCAGTTACCCGGAGGAGCAGTTCTTC
V: TRBV29-1; size: NA; J: TRBJ1-1; D: TRBD1; CDR3: CSVDSTTGWDTEAFF; DNA: TGCAGCGTTGACTCTACGACAGGGTGGGACACTGAAGCTTTCTTT
V: TRBV30; size: NA; J: TRBJ1-5; D: NA; CDR3: CAWSVDNGQPQHF; DNA: TGTGCCTGGAGTGTAGACAATGGGCAGCCCCAGCATTTT
V: TRBV5-1; size: NA; J: TRBJ2-7; D: NA; CDR3: CAGSGSPGNSPLYEQYF; DNA: TGCGCCGGCAGCGGCAGTCCCGGGAACAGCCCTCTCTACGAGCAGTACTTC
V: TRBV5-6; size: NA; J: TRBJ2-4; D: NA; CDR3: CASSLGGLMNIQYF; DNA: TGTGCCAGCAGCTTGGGGGGGCTCATGAACATTCAGTACTTC
V: TRBV25-1; size: NA; J: TRBJ2-7; D: NA; CDR3: CASSDGGTAYEQYF; DNA: TGTGCCAGCAGTGATGGAGGTACGGCCTACGAGCAGTACTTC
V: TRBV4-3; size: NA; J: TRBJ2-7; D: TRBD1; CDR3: CASSQDRQGNEQYF; DNA: TGCGCCAGCAGCCAAGACCGACAGGGAAACGAGCAGTACTTC
V: TRBV5-4; size: NA; J: TRBJ2-2; D: TRBD2; CDR3: CASSLGGTSGTAGELFF; DNA: TGTGCCAGCAGCTTGGGGGGGACTAGCGGGACTGCCGGGGAGCTGTTTTTT
V: TRBV6-2/TRBV6-3; size: NA; J: TRBJ1-2; D: NA; CDR3: CASSQAVYGYTF; DNA: TGTGCCAGCAGTCAGGCGGTTTATGGCTACACCTTC
V: TRBV6-2/TRBV6-3; size: NA; J: TRBJ2-7; D: NA; CDR3: CASSPTYSYEQYF; DNA: TGTGCCAGCAGTCCGACTTACTCCTACGAGCAGTACTTC
V: TRBV20-1; size: once; J: TRBJ2-7; D: TRBD1; CDR3: CSATYRGAEQYF; DNA: TGCAGTGCTACCTACAGGGGCGCCGAGCAGTACTTC